This T cell receptor (beta chain) originates from a study of cytomegalovirus exposure and HLA in healthy donors. CDR3 size: 17 residues. V was pared by 3 bases and J by 5 bases, with 13 bases of the junction left unmatched. Looked up from germline, CDR1 is SGHDN and CDR2 is FVKESK. Details on this clone: Its antigen remains unidentified.

The PCR made use of 60 Vbeta and 13 Jbeta primers. The table came from immunoSEQ multiplex PCR; TCRdb's copy has only in-frame clones and leaves some out. The table includes 80,000 to 90,000 clones, roughly 79% detected once. Study-level results: Cytomegalovirus status was reportedly diagnosed by the classifier with high specificity and sensitivity. TCR sequences were mostly rare, though some public TCRs occurred in many donors. Prior analysis indicated that the majority of TCR beta V segments exhibited productivity approximately 87% or approximately 30% of the time.

This chain connects TRBV14 to TRBJ1-1; 9 bases agree with TRBD1. Sequenced: PBMCs. The receptor's source is a woman aged 25 to 39 in good health and CMV-seronegative. CDR3: CASSHPGQGGVGTEAFF. The CDR3, as DNA: TGTGCCAGCAGCCATCCGGGACAGGGAGGGGTGGGGACTGAAGCTTTCTTT.